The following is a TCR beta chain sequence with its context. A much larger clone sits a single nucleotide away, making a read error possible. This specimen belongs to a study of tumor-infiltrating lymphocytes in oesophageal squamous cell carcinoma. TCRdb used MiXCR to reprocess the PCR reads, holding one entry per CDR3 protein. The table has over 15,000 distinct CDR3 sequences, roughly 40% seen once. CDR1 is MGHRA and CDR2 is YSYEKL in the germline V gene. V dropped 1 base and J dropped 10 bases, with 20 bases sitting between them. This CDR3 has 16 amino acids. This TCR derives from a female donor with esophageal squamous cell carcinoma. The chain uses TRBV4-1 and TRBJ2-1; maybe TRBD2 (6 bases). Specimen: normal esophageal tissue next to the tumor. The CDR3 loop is CASSQVGGRAAYEQFF. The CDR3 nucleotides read TGCGCCAGCAGCCAAGTGGGGGGTAGAGCAGCCTACGAGCAGTTCTTC.